This T cell receptor (beta chain) was recorded in a study of blood T cell repertoires in COVID-19. On the study more broadly: There were acute and convalescent COVID-19 samples, and they came from the United States, Italy and Spain. T cells, B-cell-depleted T cells, or PBMCs provided the cDNA or gDNA that served as material.

Trimming took off 4 bases at V and 4 bases at J, with 20 bases between the two ends. Germline lookup yields CDR1 SGHRS and CDR2 YFSETQ. CDR3 length equals 16 residues. Authors' methods: Amplified reference gene primers provided the basis for estimating nucleated cell counts. Generated by immunoSEQ multiplex PCR, the TCRdb table keeps only in-frame clones and is missing some. V and J calls and clone size are those listed in that table; D and trimming were worked out from the DNA. This sample carries about 62,000 clones, roughly 89% of them seen once, and the ten largest clones take 1.3%. Material for sequencing was peripheral blood. This receptor was taken from a woman older than 75 with acute or convalescent COVID-19. The genes are TRBV5-1 and TRBJ1-2, with D possibly TRBD1 on 5 matching bases. CDR3 region: CASSQSQGPGGYGYTF. In DNA form, the CDR3 reads TGCGCCAGCAGCCAGAGCCAGGGCCCGGGTGGCTATGGCTACACCTTC.